The TCR beta chain described here comes from a study of cytomegalovirus exposure and HLA in healthy donors. The wider study: Some 85 million unique TCRs, all from HLA-typed donors, were included in an early release of the data. Within the Caucasian-associated ancestry cluster were 81% of the roughly 360 genotyped donors.

Findings of the study overall: Follow-up analysis later connected one missense variant in DCLRE1C with trimming of TCR beta V- and J-genes. Later analysis suggested most CMV-associated TCR beta chains were HLA-restricted.

The PCR employed 60 Vbeta primers together with 13 Jbeta primers. The protocol was immunoSEQ multiplex PCR, while the TCRdb copy is restricted to in-frame clones and leaves out a portion. There are 15,000 to 20,000 clones in the sample; 70% to 80% occur only once, and more than 3% lies in the top ten. CDR1 and CDR2 (germline): MGHRA, YSYEKL. With V trimmed by 4 bases and J by 4 bases, 5 bases remained unmatched. The CDR3 spans 14 residues. In regard to this clone: Its antigen remains unidentified.

The source material was PBMCs. The receptor's source is a man younger than 35 in good health and CMV-seronegative. The chain recombines TRBV4-1 with TRBJ2-5; 8 bases align to TRBD1. CDR3 residues: CASSRGQGIETQYF. CDR3 coding DNA: TGCGCCAGCAGCCGAGGACAGGGCATAGAGACCCAGTACTTC.